This T cell receptor beta chain emerged from a study of blood T cell repertoires in COVID-19. In the study overall: Researchers got acute and convalescent COVID-19 samples from the United States, Italy and Spain. Sample material is recorded as cDNA or gDNA derived from T cells, B-cell-depleted T cells, or PBMCs.

Original processing notes: Reference gene primer amplification yielded estimated nucleated cell counts. Data came from immunoSEQ multiplex PCR; TCRdb stores just in-frame clones and leaves some out. V and J calls and clone size follow that table, whereas D and trimming were derived from the DNA. The repertoire includes some 270,000 clones, around 86% of them detected once, and around 2% sits in the top ten. The source of this sequence is a man aged 50 or older with acute or convalescent COVID-19. What was sequenced was peripheral blood.

This CDR3 reads CASSVDGRGTEAFF. In nucleotides, the CDR3 is TGTGCCAGCAGCGTAGATGGGAGGGGCACTGAAGCTTTCTTT. The rearrangement uses TRBV9 and TRBJ1-1, with D possibly matching TRBD1 (5 bases). Trimming stripped 0 bases from V and 4 bases from J, with 10 bases between. Germline V gives CDR1 SGDLS, CDR2 YYNGEE. There are 14 residues in the CDR3.